One and the same sample provided the 17 T cell receptor beta chains below, sequenced in a study of shared T cell receptors in the human thymus. This table comes from immunoSEQ multiplex PCR, and its TCRdb copy is limited to in-frame clones, with some not included. The sample has 720,000 or so clones, 70% to 90% seen once; the top ten hold more than 0.01%. These same records also appear under a second study, on human thymus T cells.

Sample: thymocytes. The origin of the receptors is a girl less than two years old with a congenital heart defect.

This rearrangement joins TRBV13 to TRBJ1-1; the D gene is possibly TRBD1 (6 bases). The germline CDR1 and CDR2 sequences are PRHDT and FYEKMQ (reference sequence). The CDR3 length is 13 residues. Trimming pared 11 bases from V and 7 bases from J, leaving 20 bases between. CDR3 sequence reads: CAGKGGAGDEAFF. The CDR3 coding sequence is TGTGCCGGGAAGGGGGGGGCTGGTGATGAAGCTTTCTTT.

The chain joins TRBV27 to TRBJ2-5, with 15 bases fitting TRBD2. Germline lookup yields CDR1 MNHEY and CDR2 SMNVEV (reference sequence). Losses at the gene ends were 3 bases for V and 0 bases for J; bases not matched to a gene: 8. The CDR3 extends over 19 amino acids. The CDR3 sequence is CASSFRRTSGGEYQETQYF. The CDR3, as DNA: TGTGCCAGCAGTTTCCGCCGGACTAGCGGGGGGGAGTACCAAGAGACCCAGTACTTC.

The V call is TRBV7-2, the J call TRBJ1-1; the D is unclear. The V gene's germline CDR1 is SGHTA and CDR2 FQGNSA. Trimming removed 5 bases at V and 1 base at J, with 11 bases between. The CDR3 is 14 residues long. The CDR3 is CASSPGSRNTEAFF. CDR3 nucleotide sequence: TGTGCCAGCAGCCCGGGGTCCAGGAACACTGAAGCTTTCTTT.

The chain uses TRBV28 and TRBJ1-5; no reliable D call. Trimming removed 3 bases at V and 4 bases at J, with 16 bases between. The CDR3 is 16 residues long. The germline gives CDR1 MDHEN, CDR2 SYDVKM. Here the CDR3 reads CASSFGRAKANQPQHF. The CDR3 DNA sequence: TGTGCCAGCAGTTTTGGGAGGGCTAAGGCGAATCAGCCCCAGCATTTT.

The chain carries TRBV4-3 and TRBJ1-2; 8 bases fit TRBD1. The CDR3 has 14 amino acids. V dropped 1 base and J dropped 8; count of bases not matched to a gene: 6. CDR1 and CDR2 from the germline V gene are LGHNA and YSLEER. The CDR3 nucleotides read TGCGCCAGCAGCCAAGGGACAGGGTACGGGGGCTACACCTTC. It specifies CASSQGTGYGGYTF.

V is TRBV7-9 and J is TRBJ1-4; 7 bases align to TRBD1. CDR1 and CDR2 from the germline V gene are SEHNR and FQNEAQ (reference sequence). Trimming removed 0 bases from V and 10 bases from J; junction bases left unmatched: 8. The CDR3 runs to 15 residues. CDR3 loop: CASSLARQGSAKLFF. CDR3 nucleotide sequence: TGTGCCAGCAGCTTAGCAAGACAGGGTTCAGCAAAACTGTTTTTT.

This clone came up a few times. CDR3 loop: CASRDRALAKNIQYF. The CDR3 DNA follows: TGCGCCAGCAGGGACAGGGCCCTAGCCAAAAACATTCAGTACTTC. The chain links TRBV10-2 to TRBJ2-4; the match to TRBD1 covers 8 bases. Trimming removed 6 bases from V and 0 bases from J; junction bases left unmatched: 4. The CDR3 sequence is 15 residues long. Germline V lookup: CDR1 WSHSY, CDR2 SAAADI.

In its sample, this clone was seen a few times. The chain employs TRBV7-9 and TRBJ2-7; the match to TRBD1 covers 7 bases. Germline values: CDR1 SEHNR, CDR2 FQNEAQ (reference sequence). J gave up 7 bases and V 7 bases, and 16 bases lay outside the gene matches. This CDR3 contains 15 residues. CDR3 coding DNA: TGTGCCAGCACCCAAACCAGGGGGACAGACAAGGAGCAGTACTTC. Protein sequence: CASTQTRGTDKEQYF.

The CDR3, as DNA: TGTGCCAGCGCCTTGGGACTAGCGATTCAAGAGACCCAGTACTTC. Protein: CASALGLAIQETQYF. This rearrangement joins TRBV9 to TRBJ2-5; 10 bases map to TRBD2. Germline CDR1 reads SGDLS; CDR2 reads YYNGEE. V dropped 7 bases and J dropped 2; count of bases not matched to a gene: 8. The CDR3 has 15 residues.

V and J are TRBV6-4 and TRBJ1-1, with unresolved D. V was shortened by 8 bases and J by 4 bases, with 17 bases between the two germline ends. Germline V gene sequence: CDR1 MRHNA, CDR2 SNTAGT. CDR3 length: 14 amino acids. In DNA form, the CDR3 reads TGTGCCAGCCGCTCTCGGGAGGGAGGCACTGAAGCTTTCTTT. It translates to CASRSREGGTEAFF.

The V gene is TRBV7-3, the J gene TRBJ2-1; 12 bases line up with TRBD1. Germline lookup yields CDR1 SGHTA and CDR2 FQGTGA. The CDR3 is 19 amino acids. The V segment lost 4 bases and the J segment 0 bases; nucleotides outside the gene matches: 10. The CDR3 loop is CASSSRDRGRRFSYNEQFF. CDR3 DNA: TGTGCCAGCAGCTCCCGGGACAGGGGGCGTCGATTCTCCTACAATGAGCAGTTCTTC.

This clone was picked up one time. The chain joins TRBV27 to TRBJ2-5, with 7 bases lining up with TRBD2. The CDR3 is 14 amino acids. Per germline, CDR1 MNHEY and CDR2 SMNVEV (reference sequence). V gave up 4 bases and J gave up 9 bases; unmatched junction bases: 11. The CDR3 sequence: CASSYRSQGGAQYF. Here the CDR3 DNA reads TGTGCCAGCAGTTACCGGTCTCAGGGAGGGGCCCAGTACTTC.

The chain uses TRBV28 and TRBJ2-7, with D possibly being TRBD1 (6 bases). Germline CDR1 reads MDHEN; CDR2 reads SYDVKM. Trimming stripped 10 bases from V and 3 bases from J, with 19 bases between. The CDR3 contains 14 residues. The CDR3 here is CAIKDTGRLYEQYF. The DNA of the CDR3 is TGTGCCATCAAGGATACAGGGCGACTCTACGAGCAGTACTTC.

The sample holds a few counts of this clone. CDR3 region: CASSEYGQGAIDTQYF. As DNA, the CDR3 is TGTGCCAGCAGTGAATACGGACAGGGGGCTATAGATACGCAGTATTTT. The J gene is TRBJ2-3, the V gene TRBV25-1; 11 bases line up with TRBD1. The CDR3 runs 16 residues. V lost 0 bases and J lost 5; bases outside the gene matches: 4. CDR1 MGHDK and CDR2 SYGVNS come from the germline V gene.

V and J are TRBV15 and TRBJ1-5; D gene ambiguous. The CDR3 is 18 amino acids. Germline V gives CDR1 LNHNV, CDR2 YYDKDF (reference sequence). V was pared by 1 base and J by 11 bases, with 27 bases between. The CDR3 bases are TGTGCCACCAGCAGAGTGGTATATGGTACGGACGGGATCAAGGCCCAGCATTTT. As protein: CATSRVVYGTDGIKAQHF. Complete variable domain (other parts from reference TRBV15 and TRBJ1-5): DAMVIQNPRYQVTQFGKPVTLSCSQTLNHNVMYWYQQKSSQAPKLLFHYYDKDFNNEADTPDNFQSRRPNTSFCFLDIRSPGLGDTAMYLCATSRVVYGTDGIKAQHFGDGTRLSIL.

V is TRBV19 and J is TRBJ1-2; TRBD1 matches 9 bases. The CDR3 is 15 residues long. The V segment lost 6 bases and the J segment 3 bases; nucleotides outside the gene matches: 8. The V gene's germline CDR1 is LNHDA and CDR2 SQIVND (reference sequence). CDR3 nucleotides: TGTGCCAGTAGGGCCTGGGACAGGGAATACTATGGCTACACCTTC. It yields the protein CASRAWDREYYGYTF.

The rearrangement uses TRBV19 and TRBJ1-5, with D maybe TRBD1 (6 bases). Per germline, CDR1 LNHDA and CDR2 SQIVND (reference sequence). Trimming shortened V by 3 bases and J by 8 bases, and 14 bases separated the two germline ends. The CDR3 covers 14 residues. CDR3 bases: TGTGCCAGTAGTATGGACAGCTTCCAAAAGCCCCAGCATTTT. Translation gives CASSMDSFQKPQHF.